This T cell receptor beta chain was recovered during a study of human T cells and chemical hapten exposure. Unique molecular identifiers were attached to individual cDNA molecules during library preparation. In TCRdb, the RACE reads were re-called with MiXCR into one record per CDR3 protein. Among 190,000 or so distinct CDR3 sequences listed, almost 30% were seen once. The CDR3 contains 13 residues. Per germline, CDR1 LGHNA and CDR2 YSLEER. The sample holds one count of this clonotype. Noted time point: pre-sensitization, week 0. As for treatment: therapeutic diphenylcyclopropenone sensitization with weekly scalp DPC.

The rearrangement links TRBV4-3 to TRBJ2-7; a weak D match, TRBD2 (6 bases). The sequenced sample was whole blood, obtained in connection with sensitization to the hapten diphenylcyclopropenone (DPC). This TCR derives from a young woman with alopecia areata. Some clones in this sample may be carry-over from other donors' samples. The CDR3 loop is CGTTRDLRYEQYF. CDR3 coding DNA: TGCGGCACCACTAGGGACTTGCGCTACGAGCAGTACTTC.